The sequence of this T cell receptor (beta chain) was determined in a study of cytomegalovirus exposure and HLA in healthy donors. The PCR had 60 Vbeta and 13 Jbeta primers. Clones were read by immunoSEQ multiplex PCR, and TCRdb kept only the in-frame ones, dropping some. The sample includes 200,000 to 250,000 clones, over 60% of them seen just once. For this clone: Its antigen is not known.

Regarding the study as a whole: Later analysis indicated greater clonal expansion among HLA-associated TCR beta chains than among equally common other chains.

CDR3 size: 12 residues. V was pared by 5 bases and J by 8 bases, with 10 bases between. Germline V gene data show CDR1 as MNHEY and CDR2 as SVGAGI. The chain combines TRBV6-5 with TRBJ1-5; no clear D. This TCR was recovered from a man aged 18 to 30 in good health and CMV-seronegative. What was sequenced was PBMCs. CDR3: CASSPTREPQHF. CDR3 coding DNA: TGTGCCAGCAGTCCCACCCGGGAGCCCCAGCATTTT.